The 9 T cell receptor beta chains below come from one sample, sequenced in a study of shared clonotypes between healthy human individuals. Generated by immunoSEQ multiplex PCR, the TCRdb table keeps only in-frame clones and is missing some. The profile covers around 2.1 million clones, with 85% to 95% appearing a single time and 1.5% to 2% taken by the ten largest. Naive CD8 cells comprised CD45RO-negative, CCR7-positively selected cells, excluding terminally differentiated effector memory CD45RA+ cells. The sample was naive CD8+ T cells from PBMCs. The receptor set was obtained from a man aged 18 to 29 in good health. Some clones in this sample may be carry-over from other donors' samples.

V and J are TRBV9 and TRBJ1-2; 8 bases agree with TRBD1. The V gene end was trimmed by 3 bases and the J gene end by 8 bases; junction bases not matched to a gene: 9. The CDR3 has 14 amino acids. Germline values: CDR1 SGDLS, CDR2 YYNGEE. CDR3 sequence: CASSANQGASGYTF. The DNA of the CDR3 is TGTGCCAGCAGCGCTAACCAGGGGGCTTCCGGCTACACCTTC.

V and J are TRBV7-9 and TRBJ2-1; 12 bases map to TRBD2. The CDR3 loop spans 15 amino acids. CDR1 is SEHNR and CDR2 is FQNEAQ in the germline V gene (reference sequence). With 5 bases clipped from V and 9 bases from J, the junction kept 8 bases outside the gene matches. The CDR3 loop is CASSQVTSGSAEQFF. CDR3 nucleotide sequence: TGTGCCAGCAGCCAAGTGACTAGCGGGAGCGCTGAGCAGTTCTTC.

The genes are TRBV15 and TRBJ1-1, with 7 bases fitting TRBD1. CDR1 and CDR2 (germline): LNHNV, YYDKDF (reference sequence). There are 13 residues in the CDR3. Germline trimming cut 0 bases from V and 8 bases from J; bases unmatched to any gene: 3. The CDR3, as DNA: TGTGCCACCAGCAGAGATGTGGACAGGGAAGCTTTCTTT. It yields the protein CATSRDVDREAFF.

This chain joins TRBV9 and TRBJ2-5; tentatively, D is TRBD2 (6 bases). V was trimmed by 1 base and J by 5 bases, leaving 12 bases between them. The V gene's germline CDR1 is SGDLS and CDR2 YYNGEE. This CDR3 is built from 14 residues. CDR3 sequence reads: CASSVYGGLETQYF. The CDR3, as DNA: TGTGCCAGCAGCGTATACGGGGGACTTGAGACCCAGTACTTC.

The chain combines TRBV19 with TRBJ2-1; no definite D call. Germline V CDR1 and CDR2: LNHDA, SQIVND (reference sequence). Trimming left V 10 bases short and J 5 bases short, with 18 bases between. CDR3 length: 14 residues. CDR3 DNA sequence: TGTGCCACTAAACGGGTGGGTGGGAACAATGAGCAGTTCTTC. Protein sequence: CATKRVGGNNEQFF.

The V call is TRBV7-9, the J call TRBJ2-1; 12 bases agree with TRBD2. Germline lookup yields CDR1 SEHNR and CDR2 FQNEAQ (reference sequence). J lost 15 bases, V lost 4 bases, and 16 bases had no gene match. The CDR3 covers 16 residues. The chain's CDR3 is CASSSLPSGTSGSSFF. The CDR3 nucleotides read TGTGCCAGCAGCTCCCTCCCCTCCGGGACTAGCGGGTCGTCGTTCTTC. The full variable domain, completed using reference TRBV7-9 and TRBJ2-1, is DTGVSQNPRHKITKRGQNVTFRCDPISEHNRLYWYRQTLGQGPEFLTYFQNEAQLEKSRLLSDRFSAERPKGSFSTLEIQRTEQGDSAMYLCASSSLPSGTSGSSFFGPGTRLTVL.

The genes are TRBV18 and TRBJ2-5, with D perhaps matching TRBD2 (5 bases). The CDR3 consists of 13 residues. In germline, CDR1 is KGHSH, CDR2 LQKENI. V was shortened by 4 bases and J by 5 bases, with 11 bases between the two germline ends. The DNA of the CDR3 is TGTGCCAGCTCACAGCCAAGAGGGGAGACCCAGTACTTC. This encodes CASSQPRGETQYF.

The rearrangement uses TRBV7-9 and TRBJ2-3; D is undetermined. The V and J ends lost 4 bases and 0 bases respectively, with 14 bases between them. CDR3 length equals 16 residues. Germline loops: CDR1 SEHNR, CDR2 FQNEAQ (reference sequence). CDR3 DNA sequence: TGTGCCAGCAGCTCGCCGGTTCGAGGAAGCACAGATACGCAGTATTTT. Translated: CASSSPVRGSTDTQYF.

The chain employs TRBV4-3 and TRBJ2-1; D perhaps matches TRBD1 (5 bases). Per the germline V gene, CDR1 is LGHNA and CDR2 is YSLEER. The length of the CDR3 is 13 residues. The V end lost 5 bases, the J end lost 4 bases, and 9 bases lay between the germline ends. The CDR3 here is CASSNTGYNEQFF. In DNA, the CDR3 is TGCGCCAGCAGCAACACAGGTTACAATGAGCAGTTCTTC.